The sequence of this T cell receptor (beta chain) was determined in a study of blood T cell repertoires in COVID-19 (dated by TCRdb to about 2020). About the full investigation: ImmuneRACE Cohort 3 recovered participants were defined by two consecutive negative NP/OP PCR tests, healthcare professional clearance, or symptom resolution. A freely available public database, intended as a resource for researchers studying the immune response to SARS-CoV-2, is where the repertoires were released. The samples were drawn from the first 160 participants of the ongoing ImmuneRACE study and from 1,254 subjects provided by 6 global collaborators. Sample metadata almost always included a de-identified subject ID, COVID-19 status, age in years and sex. Where HLA class I and class II types were available, the types were taken from metadata supplied by the sample provider, not from assay-based typing. Subjects who had been exposed to COVID-19, were actively infected with it, or had recovered from it provided the deeply sampled blood TCRbeta repertoires that made up the dataset. The material from the prospective study consisted of cDNA or gDNA derived from T cells, B-cell-depleted T cells, or PBMCs. Samples from collaborators originated in the United States, Italy and Spain and spanned both the acute and convalescent phases of COVID-19. Study-wide conclusions, independent of this receptor: The quantity of clinical and demographic metadata differed by source and by participant and was supplied without curation.

TCRbeta CDR3 regions were amplified from genomic DNA using the immunoSEQ Assay, a bias-controlled multiplex PCR. The study's own analysis went as follows. The number of nucleated cells in each sample was estimated by amplification of reference gene primers within the assay. To quantify the absolute abundance of each unique TCRbeta CDR3 rearrangement, sequence reads were collapsed and filtered. For each sample, productive Simpson clonality was calculated as the square root of Simpson's diversity index across productive rearrangements. TCRdb obtained this table from immuneACCESS and retained in-frame rearrangements with V and J assigned. These tables miss some clones; where compared with another copy, unresolved V genes account for less than half of the shortfall, and the remainder is unexplained. D and trimming were read from the DNA, whereas the V and J calls and clone size are those reported in that table. In this sample the table shows roughly 210,000 clones, about nine tenths of which occur a single time. The ten largest clones capture 7.2% of the sample.

CDR1 is given as MDHEN and CDR2 as SYDVKM, both from the germline V gene. From the cysteine through the phenylalanine, the CDR3 covers 12 amino acids. Of all the DNA, just the CDR3 is kept, 36 bases in frame from base 1. Relative to germline, V is 2 bases shorter and J is 7 bases shorter, with 9 bases between their ends. Participants in the prospective study were enrolled through a virtual design, were aged roughly 18 to 100 years, and lived in about two dozen United States geographic areas. In the prospective study, cohorts were assigned on the basis of participant-reported clinical history obtained from a screening survey and a study questionnaire. In the prospective study, mobile phlebotomists collected whole blood, serum and a nasopharyngeal or oropharyngeal swab from each participant. Prospective study participants could optionally give additional blood draws and questionnaires over an approximately two-month period. Blood samples from the prospective study were shipped frozen or at room temperature prior to DNA extraction.

As regards this clone: Its specific antigen is unknown. No much larger clone is present one base from it, and per-base qualities are unavailable.

The sequence was collected from a man aged 30 to 45 in a cohort exposed to, infected with or recovered from COVID-19 (not recorded which). The chain links TRBV28 with TRBJ2-7; no confident D gene assignment can be made. Material for sequencing was PBMCs or T cells enriched from blood (not recorded which). The sequenced DNA is TGTGCCAGCAGTTTAACTTCCAGGGAGCAGTACTTC. Translated, this gives CASSLTSREQYF.